This T cell receptor (beta chain) was recovered during a study of blood T cells in healthy people across ages. The V end lost 0 bases, the J end lost 0 bases, and 6 bases lay between the germline ends. The CDR3 contains 15 residues. Germline V gene lookup returns CDR1 SGDLS and CDR2 YYNGEE. Alongside a J-beta primer mix, a sample-barcoded 5' primer served in a second PCR lasting about 7 to 11 cycles. A tag from a template-switch adaptor with 12 random nucleotides marked each cDNA molecule. TCRdb redid the calling of the 5' RACE reads with MiXCR, one entry per CDR3 protein. Of 650,000 or so distinct CDR3 sequences in the sample, over 40% were seen once.

Sample: blood. This TCR came from a woman aged 80 or over in good health. The V call is TRBV9, the J call TRBJ2-2; no clear D gene. The CDR3 DNA follows: TGTGCCAGCAGCGTAGCAATGTCGAACACCGGGGAGCTGTTTTTT. It encodes CASSVAMSNTGELFF. The whole variable domain, filled in from reference TRBV9 and TRBJ2-2, reads DSGVTQTPKHLITATGQRVTLRCSPRSGDLSVYWYQQSLDQGLQFLIQYYNGEERAKGNILERFSAQQFPDLHSELNLSSLELGDSALYFCASSVAMSNTGELFFGEGSRLTVL.